This TCR beta chain was found in a study of blood T cells in healthy people across ages. Findings of the study overall: The unknown donor CMV status may have confounded expanded clonotype changes.

Per the germline V gene, CDR1 is SQVTM and CDR2 is ANQGSEA. This CDR3 has 13 amino acids. There are a few counts of this clonotype. Its antigen is still unknown. Combining a sample-barcoded 5' primer with a J-beta primer mix, a second PCR ran for roughly 6 to 12 cycles. MiXCR, applied by TCRdb to the 5' RACE reads, yields one record per CDR3 protein. Of 550,000 to 650,000 distinct CDR3 sequences in the sample, about 25% were seen once. The same data also contributed to another study, on T cells of mothers and their children.

This chain uses TRBV29-1 with TRBJ2-5; D not resolved. TRBJ2-7 explains the end of the DNA better; the J call may be wrong. The sequence derives from a boy between 2 and 10 years old in good health. The specimen was blood. In DNA form, the CDR3 reads TGCAGCGTTGAGTTGGGTATGCCCTACGAGCAGTACTTC. Translated: CSVELGMPYEQYF.